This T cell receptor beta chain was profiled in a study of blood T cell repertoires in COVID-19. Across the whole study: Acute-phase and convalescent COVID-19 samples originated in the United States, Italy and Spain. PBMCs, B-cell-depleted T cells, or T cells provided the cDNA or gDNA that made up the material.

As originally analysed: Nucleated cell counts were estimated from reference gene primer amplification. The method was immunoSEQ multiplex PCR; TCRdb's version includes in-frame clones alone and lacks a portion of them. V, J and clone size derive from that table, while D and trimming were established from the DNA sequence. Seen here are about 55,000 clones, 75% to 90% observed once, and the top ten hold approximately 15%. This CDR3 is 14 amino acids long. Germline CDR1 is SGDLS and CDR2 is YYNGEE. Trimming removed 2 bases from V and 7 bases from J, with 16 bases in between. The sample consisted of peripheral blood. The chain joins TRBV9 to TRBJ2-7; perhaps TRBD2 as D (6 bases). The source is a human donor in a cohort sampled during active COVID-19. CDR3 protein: CASSVEGTRGEQYF. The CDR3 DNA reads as TGTGCCAGCAGCGTGGAGGGGACCCGGGGGGAGCAGTACTTC.